This T cell receptor (beta chain) was retrieved from a study of blood T cell repertoires in COVID-19. Libraries were prepared by immunoSEQ multiplex PCR; TCRdb keeps only in-frame clonotypes and omits some of them. The data show some 350,000 clones, about nine tenths seen once. Seattle cases were enrolled at active infection and followed longitudinally. V shed 5 bases and J shed 1 base, with 8 bases lying between them. The CDR3 sequence is 13 residues long. Germline V gene lookup returns CDR1 SEHNR and CDR2 FQNEAQ (reference sequence). The sample comprised peripheral blood. This sequence originates from a woman between 50 and 59 years old with COVID-19, enrolled during active disease. V is TRBV7-9 and J is TRBJ1-1; no clear D gene. In DNA, the CDR3 is TGTGCCAGCAGCAGGGTTCAGAACACTGAAGCTTTCTTT. This codes for CASSRVQNTEAFF.